The next 10 T cell receptor beta chains were all read from a single sample in a study of preoperative IRX-2 immunotherapy in early breast cancer. The table came from immunoSEQ multiplex PCR; TCRdb's copy has only in-frame clones and leaves some out. The table has about 62,000 clones, approximately 93% seen once. The treatment here: preoperative locoregional IRX-2 cytokine immunotherapy. Sample acquisition took place from a patient treated with IRX-2 immunotherapy. Receptors originate from a human donor with breast cancer.

V is TRBV7-2 and J is TRBJ2-3; possibly TRBD2 for D (6 bases). Germline CDR1 is SGHTA and CDR2 is FQGNSA. V shed 1 base and J shed 7 bases, with 12 bases lying between them. CDR3 length equals 14 residues. The CDR3 DNA sequence: TGTGCCAGCAGCTTAGATCCCCGGGGGAATACGCAGTATTTT. This codes for CASSLDPRGNTQYF.

The V gene is TRBV4-1, the J gene TRBJ1-1; a possible D gene is TRBD1 (6 bases). Germline CDR1 MGHRA, CDR2 YSYEKL. The CDR3 runs 14 residues. Deletions cut 3 bases from V and 6 bases from J, with 14 bases between. The CDR3 DNA sequence: TGCGCCAGCAGCCATAGAGGGGGGATGGCTGAAGCTTTCTTT. This translates into CASSHRGGMAEAFF.

This clone was picked up one time. This chain joins TRBV7-9 and TRBJ2-3; 9 bases agree with TRBD1. Germline V gene sequence: CDR1 SEHNR, CDR2 FQNEAQ (reference sequence). The trim removed 3 bases at V and 4 bases at J, leaving 5 bases unmatched. The CDR3 covers 15 residues. In DNA form, the CDR3 reads TGTGCCAGCAGCTTTAGGGACAGGGTTGCAGATACGCAGTATTTT. Its protein product is CASSFRDRVADTQYF.

This rearrangement joins TRBV7-3 to TRBJ2-3; TRBD2 matches at 13 bases. CDR1 is SGHTA and CDR2 is FQGTGA in the germline V gene. V lost 3 bases and J lost 1; bases outside the gene matches: 4. The CDR3 is 17 residues long. CDR3 sequence (DNA): TGTGCCAGCAGCTTGTACACTAGCGGGGGGGGCACAGATACGCAGTATTTT. Encoded protein: CASSLYTSGGGTDTQYF.

The genes are TRBV19 and TRBJ1-4; D is possibly TRBD1 (6 bases). V was trimmed by 4 bases and J by 8 bases, leaving 17 bases between them. Germline values: CDR1 LNHDA, CDR2 SQIVND (reference sequence). The CDR3 is 15 amino acids. CDR3 DNA sequence: TGTGCCAGTAGTAACGAGCACAGGGTAACAGAAAAACTGTTTTTT. This gives the protein CASSNEHRVTEKLFF.

In DNA, the CDR3 is TGTGCCAGCAGTACAGGCGACGCCGGGGAGCTGTTTTTT. Translated: CASSTGDAGELFF. The chain employs TRBV28 and TRBJ2-2; D might be TRBD1 (5 bases). The V end was cut by 5 bases, the J end by 6 bases, with 10 bases between. From germline, CDR1 is MDHEN and CDR2 SYDVKM. CDR3 length: 13 residues.

The rearrangement uses TRBV19 and TRBJ1-1; 7 bases map to TRBD1. The germline CDR1 and CDR2 sequences are LNHDA and SQIVND (reference sequence). Trimming took 4 bases from V and 7 from J; bases not matched to a gene: 12. The CDR3 is made up of 15 amino acids. The CDR3 protein is CASSTDRGQPIEAFF. CDR3 DNA: TGTGCCAGTAGTACCGATCGGGGACAGCCGATTGAAGCTTTCTTT.

This chain uses TRBV7-3 with TRBJ2-7; 7 bases align to TRBD2. V lost 1 base to trimming and J lost 1 base; unmatched junction nucleotides: 1. Germline V lookup: CDR1 SGHTA, CDR2 FQGTGA. The CDR3 contains 14 residues. As DNA, the CDR3 is TGTGCCAGCAGCTTAAGCGGGGGATCCTACGAGCAGTACTTC. Protein product: CASSLSGGSYEQYF.

A remark on this clone: A read error may account for a junction end that differs from germline. The chain combines TRBV15 with TRBJ1-1, with 7 bases matching TRBD1. The V gene's germline CDR1 is LNHNV and CDR2 YYDKDF (reference sequence). CDR3 length: 15 amino acids. The CDR3 is CATSRDRGLLKERVF. The DNA of the CDR3 is TGTGCCACCAGCAGAGATAGGGGGCTGCTCAAGGAAAGGGTCTTT.

The chain links TRBV6-1 to TRBJ2-3; the D gene is possibly TRBD2 (7 bases). CDR3 length: 16 residues. V was shortened by 2 bases and J by 3 bases, with 15 bases between the two germline ends. Germline V lookup: CDR1 MNHNS, CDR2 SASEGT. Here the CDR3 reads CASSELAGAGTDTQYF. CDR3 DNA sequence: TGTGCCAGCAGTGAACTGGCGGGGGCCGGGACAGATACGCAGTATTTT.